This T cell receptor beta chain was retrieved from a study of CD8+ T cells in alopecia areata. About the research overall: Affected scalp percentage determined the severity score of treated patients.

Extracted RNA was reverse transcribed into cDNA, the sequencing template. TCRdb keeps only in-frame clones here, not all; method: immunoSEQ multiplex PCR. Of more than 150,000 clones in the sample, approximately 56% are singletons; the top ten hold roughly 3.3%. Stated treatment: oral pan-JAK inhibitor, 5-10 mg twice daily. Alopecia areata patients had lesional scalp punch biopsies and peripheral blood taken from them. CDR3 length equals 14 residues. Deletions cut 2 bases from V and 2 bases from J, with 9 bases between. Germline V gives CDR1 LGHNA, CDR2 YSLEER. This chain connects TRBV4-3 to TRBJ1-2; possible D gene TRBD1, 5 bases. Material: CD4+ T cells sorted from blood, obtained at week 4, from a patient treated with tofacitinib. The sequence was collected from a human donor with alopecia areata. In nucleotides, the CDR3 is TGCGCCAGCAGCCAACGAGGGACCAACTATGGCTACACCTTC. Translated: CASSQRGTNYGYTF.